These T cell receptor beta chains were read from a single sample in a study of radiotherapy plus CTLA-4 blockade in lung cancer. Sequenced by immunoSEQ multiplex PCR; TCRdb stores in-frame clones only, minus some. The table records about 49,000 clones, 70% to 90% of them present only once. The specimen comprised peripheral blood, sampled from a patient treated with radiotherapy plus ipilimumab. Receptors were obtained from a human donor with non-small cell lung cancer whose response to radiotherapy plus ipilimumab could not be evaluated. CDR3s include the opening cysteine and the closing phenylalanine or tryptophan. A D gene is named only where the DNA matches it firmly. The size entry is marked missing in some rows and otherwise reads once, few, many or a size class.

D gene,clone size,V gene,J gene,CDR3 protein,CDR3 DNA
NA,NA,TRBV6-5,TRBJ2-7,CASSYSGVRSSYEQYF,TGTGCCAGCAGTTATTCGGGGGTGAGGAGCTCCTACGAGCAGTACTTC
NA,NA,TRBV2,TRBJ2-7,CASSVQRTYEQYF,TGTGCCAGCAGTGTTCAGCGTACCTACGAGCAGTACTTC
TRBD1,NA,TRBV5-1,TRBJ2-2,CASSVTGGGELFF,TGCGCCAGCAGCGTTACAGGGGGCGGGGAGCTGTTTTTT
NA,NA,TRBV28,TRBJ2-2,CASSFWGDGELFF,TGTGCCAGCAGTTTTTGGGGGGACGGGGAGCTGTTTTTT
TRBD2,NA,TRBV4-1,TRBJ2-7,CASSQVASGSSLEQYF,TGCGCCAGCAGCCAAGTGGCCAGCGGGAGCTCCCTCGAGCAGTACTTC
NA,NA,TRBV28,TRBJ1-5,CASSGDRSNQPQHF,TGTGCCAGCAGTGGTGACAGGAGCAATCAGCCCCAGCATTTT
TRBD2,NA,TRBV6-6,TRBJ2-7,CASRKGTSGFYEQYF,TGTGCCAGCAGAAAAGGGACTAGCGGTTTTTACGAGCAGTACTTC
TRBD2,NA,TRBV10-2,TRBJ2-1,CASRDNPGTSDYNEQFF,TGCGCCAGCAGGGATAACCCCGGGACTAGCGACTACAATGAGCAGTTCTTC
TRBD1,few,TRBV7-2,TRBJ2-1,CASKDRGSAEQFF,TGTGCCAGCAAGGACAGGGGTAGTGCTGAGCAGTTCTTC
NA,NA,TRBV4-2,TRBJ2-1,CASSQDGNEQFF,TGTGCCAGCAGCCAAGACGGGAATGAGCAGTTCTTC
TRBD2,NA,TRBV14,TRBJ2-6,CASSQEAGAVFSGANVLTF,TGTGCCAGCAGCCAAGAGGCGGGAGCGGTTTTCTCTGGGGCCAACGTCCTGACTTTC
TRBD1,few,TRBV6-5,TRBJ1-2,CASSTGQGAYGYTF,TGTGCCAGCAGTACCGGACAGGGAGCCTATGGCTACACCTTC
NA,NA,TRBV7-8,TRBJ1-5,CASSQQGNVRNQPQHF,TGTGCCAGCAGCCAGCAGGGGAACGTGCGCAATCAGCCCCAGCATTTT
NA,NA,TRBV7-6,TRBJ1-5,CASSLGRGGGNQPQHF,TGTGCCAGCAGCTTAGGCCGCGGGGGTGGCAATCAGCCCCAGCATTTT
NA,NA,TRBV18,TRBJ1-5,CASSPLEGAQPQHF,TGTGCCAGCTCACCACTGGAGGGTGCGCAGCCCCAGCATTTT
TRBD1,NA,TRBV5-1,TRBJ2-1,CASSLRTGGISYNEQFF,TGCGCCAGCAGCTTGCGGACAGGGGGCATCTCCTACAATGAGCAGTTCTTC
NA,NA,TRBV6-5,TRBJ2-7,CASSYSSGRLHF,TGTGCCAGCAGTTACTCGAGTGGCAGGCTCCACTTC
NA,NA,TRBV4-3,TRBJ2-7,CASSQAWASYEQYF,TGCGCCAGCAGCCAAGCTTGGGCCTCCTACGAGCAGTACTTC
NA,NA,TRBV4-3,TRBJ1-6,CASRLGVRDNSPLHF,TGCGCCAGCAGGCTCGGGGTCAGAGATAATTCACCCCTCCACTTT
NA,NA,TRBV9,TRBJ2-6,CASSPRSSGANVLTF,TGTGCCAGCAGCCCCCGGAGCTCTGGGGCCAACGTCCTGACTTTC
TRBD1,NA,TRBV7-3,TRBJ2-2,CASSQTGGANTGELFF,TGTGCCAGCAGCCAGACAGGGGGCGCGAACACCGGGGAGCTGTTTTTT
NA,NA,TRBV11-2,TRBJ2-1,CASSPYKGEVDNEQFF,TGTGCCAGCAGTCCATATAAGGGAGAGGTAGACAATGAGCAGTTCTTC
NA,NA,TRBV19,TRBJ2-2,CASSIRQAPKTGELFF,TGTGCCAGTAGTATCCGACAGGCCCCAAAGACCGGGGAGCTGTTTTTT
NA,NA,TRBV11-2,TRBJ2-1,CASSLSGGNEQFF,TGTGCCAGCAGCCTATCCGGGGGCAATGAGCAGTTCTTC
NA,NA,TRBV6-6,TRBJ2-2,CASTPGGTGELFF,TGTGCCAGCACCCCGGGTGGAACCGGGGAGCTGTTTTTT
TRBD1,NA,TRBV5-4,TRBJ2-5,CASSLPGTGGQTQYF,TGTGCCAGCAGCTTACCCGGGACAGGGGGCCAGACCCAGTACTTC
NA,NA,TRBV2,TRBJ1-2,CASSLANGYGYTF,TGTGCCAGCAGTCTGGCAAACGGGTATGGCTACACCTTC
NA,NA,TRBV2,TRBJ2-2,CAPPRPGGLLTKNTGELFF,TGTGCCCCGCCCCGTCCCGGGGGGCTCCTTACTAAGAACACCGGGGAGCTGTTTTTT
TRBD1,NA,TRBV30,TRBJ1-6,CAWNTGGGNSPLHF,TGTGCCTGGAATACAGGGGGCGGCAATTCACCCCTCCACTTT
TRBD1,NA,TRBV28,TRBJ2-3,CASSWGQGAADTQYF,TGTGCCAGCAGTTGGGGACAGGGGGCTGCAGATACGCAGTATTTT
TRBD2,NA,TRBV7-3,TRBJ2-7,CASSLSGTSANEQYF,TGTGCCAGCAGCTTATCCGGGACTAGTGCTAACGAGCAGTACTTC
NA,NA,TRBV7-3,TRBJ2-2,CASSLNSNTGELFF,TGTGCCAGCAGCTTAAACAGCAACACCGGGGAGCTGTTTTTT
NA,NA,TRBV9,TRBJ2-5,CASSVGPEETQYF,TGTGCCAGCAGCGTAGGACCGGAGGAGACCCAGTACTTC
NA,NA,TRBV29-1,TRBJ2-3,CSVSRGSTDTQYF,TGCAGCGTCTCCAGGGGCAGCACAGATACGCAGTATTTT
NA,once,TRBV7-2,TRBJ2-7,CASSSRPTGLSYEQYF,TGTGCCAGCAGCTCACGCCCCACAGGCCTCTCCTACGAGCAGTACTTC
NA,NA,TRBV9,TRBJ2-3,CASSGNSADTQYF,TGTGCCAGCAGCGGAAACTCGGCAGATACGCAGTATTTT
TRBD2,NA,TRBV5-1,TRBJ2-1,CASSGTSGLYNEQFF,TGCGCCAGCAGCGGGACTAGCGGGCTGTACAATGAGCAGTTCTTC
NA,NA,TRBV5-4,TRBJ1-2,CASSAQTEQGYHGYTF,TGTGCCAGCAGCGCGCAGACCGAACAGGGTTACCATGGCTACACCTTC
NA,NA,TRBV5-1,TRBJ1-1,CASSLSGDAEAFF,TGCGCCAGCAGCTTGTCAGGGGATGCTGAAGCTTTCTTT
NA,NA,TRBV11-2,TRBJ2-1,CASSPLYNEQFF,TGTGCCAGCAGCCCCTTGTACAATGAGCAGTTCTTC
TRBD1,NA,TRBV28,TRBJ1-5,CASRYPGQGYQPQHF,TGTGCCAGCAGATACCCCGGACAGGGGTATCAGCCCCAGCATTTT
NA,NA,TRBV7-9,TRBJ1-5,CASGLNNQPQHF,TGTGCCAGTGGACTGAACAATCAGCCCCAGCATTTT
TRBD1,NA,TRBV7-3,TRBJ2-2,CASSLYTGANTGELFF,TGTGCCAGCAGCCTATACACAGGGGCGAACACCGGGGAGCTGTTTTTT
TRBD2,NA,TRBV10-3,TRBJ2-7,CAISEWGTSGAYEQYF,TGTGCCATCAGTGAGTGGGGGACTAGCGGGGCCTACGAGCAGTACTTC
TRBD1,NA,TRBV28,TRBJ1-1,CAYGTGGHTEAFF,TGTGCCTATGGGACAGGGGGCCACACTGAAGCTTTCTTT
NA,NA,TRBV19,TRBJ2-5,CASSIGPSQETQYF,TGTGCCAGTAGTATAGGTCCTAGCCAAGAGACCCAGTACTTC
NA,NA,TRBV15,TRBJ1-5,CATSRVQGFGSNQPQHF,TGTGCCACCAGCAGAGTGCAGGGGTTTGGAAGCAATCAGCCCCAGCATTTT